One and the same sample provided the 18 T cell receptor beta chains below, sequenced in a study of blood T cell repertoires in COVID-19. Sequencing used immunoSEQ multiplex PCR; TCRdb keeps in-frame clones, though not all of them. This sample carries roughly 230,000 clones, approximately 84% of them seen once, and the ten largest clones take 4% to 5.5%. Material for sequencing was peripheral blood. All receptors derive from a man aged 50 to 60 with active or convalescent COVID-19.

The chain employs TRBV30 and TRBJ1-3; D is perhaps TRBD1 (5 bases). With 2 bases removed from V and 0 bases from J, the gap between germline ends came to 14 bases. The CDR3 loop spans 16 amino acids. CDR1 is GTSNPN and CDR2 is SVGIG in the germline V gene (reference sequence). The CDR3 spells CAWSPTGRSSGNTIYF. CDR3 coding DNA: TGTGCCTGGAGTCCCACAGGCAGGAGCTCTGGAAACACCATATATTTT.

The chain uses TRBV30 and TRBJ1-1; no clear D gene. This CDR3 spans 12 amino acids. Germline CDR1 is GTSNPN and CDR2 is SVGIG (reference sequence). Trimming took off 1 base at V and 5 bases at J, with 8 bases between the two ends. CDR3 loop: CAWSAGWTEAFF. CDR3 nucleotides: TGTGCCTGGAGTGCCGGGTGGACTGAAGCTTTCTTT.

The rearrangement uses TRBV15 and TRBJ2-2; the D is unclear. CDR3 size: 14 residues. The V end lost 0 bases, the J end lost 7 bases, and 9 bases lay between the germline ends. From germline, CDR1 is LNHNV and CDR2 YYDKDF (reference sequence). For the CDR3, the DNA is TGTGCCACCAGCAGAGATAGAAGAAACGGGGAGCTGTTTTTT. The encoded protein is CATSRDRRNGELFF.

This sequence joins TRBV6-5 and TRBJ1-6; 10 bases line up with TRBD1. V shed 5 bases, J shed 10 bases, and the junction held 8 bases outside the gene matches. This CDR3 region has 15 residues. In germline, CDR1 is MNHEY, CDR2 SVGAGI. As DNA, the CDR3 is TGTGCCAGCAGTCTTACCGGGACAGGGGAATCACCCCTCCACTTT. Amino acid sequence: CASSLTGTGESPLHF.

The chain uses TRBV19 and TRBJ1-2, with unresolved D. Germline V lookup: CDR1 LNHDA, CDR2 SQIVND (reference sequence). The length of the CDR3 is 12 residues. V lost 4 bases and J lost 8, with 11 bases in between. The CDR3 DNA follows: TGTGCCAGTAGTAGTACGACGGGGGGCTACACCTTC. Amino acids: CASSSTTGGYTF.

The chain joins TRBV7-8 to TRBJ1-2; 9 bases line up with TRBD1. CDR1 is SGHVS, CDR2 FQNEAQ, per germline. The V segment lost 5 bases and the J segment 5 bases; nucleotides outside the gene matches: 18. The CDR3 is made up of 18 amino acids. The CDR3 region is CASSTFGQGRKSNYGYTF. The CDR3 bases are TGTGCCAGCAGCACTTTTGGACAGGGGCGAAAAAGCAATTATGGCTACACCTTC.

This clone was picked up one time. The chain is built from TRBV24-1 and TRBJ2-1; TRBD1 is a possible D gene (6 bases). V was cut by 1 base and J by 5 bases, with 11 bases left in between. Germline lookup yields CDR1 KGHDR and CDR2 SFDVKD. This CDR3 has 15 amino acids. The CDR3 is CATSDFRGSNNEQFF. As DNA, the CDR3 is TGTGCCACCAGTGATTTTAGGGGGAGCAACAATGAGCAGTTCTTC.

This clone occurred once. V gene TRBV6-2 or TRBV6-3 combines with J gene TRBJ2-7; 7 positions match TRBD1. The junction had 5 bases not matched to a gene; V was cut back by 6 bases and J by 0 bases. Germline CDR1 and CDR2: MNHEY and SVGEGT. This CDR3 is 14 amino acids long. As DNA, the CDR3 is TGTGCCAGCAGCCAACAGGGGCCCTCCTACGAGCAGTACTTC. It specifies CASSQQGPSYEQYF.

CDR3 in DNA: TGTGCCATTGGGAGGGGCCGGAGCCAAGAGACCCAGTACTTC. Encoded protein: CAIGRGRSQETQYF. The chain uses TRBV10-3 and TRBJ2-5; the match to TRBD2 covers 7 bases. The CDR3 is 14 amino acids. After removal of 9 bases from V and 1 base from J, the junction contained 8 bases not matched to a gene. The germline gives CDR1 ENHRY, CDR2 SYGVKD.

The chain carries TRBV3-1 (or the pseudogene TRBV3-2) and TRBJ2-7, with TRBD1 matching over 8 bases. CDR3 length: 14 residues. Germline V lookup: CDR1 LGHDT, CDR2 YNNKEL (reference sequence). V lost 4 bases and J lost 4; bases outside the gene matches: 6. CDR3 sequence: CASSPGTGLYEQYF. Here the CDR3 DNA reads TGTGCCAGCAGCCCTGGGACAGGCTTATACGAGCAGTACTTC.

The rearrangement uses TRBV2 and TRBJ2-1, with 7 nucleotides matching TRBD1. The germline V gene encodes CDR1 SNHLY and CDR2 FYNNEI. V was clipped by 6 bases and J by 4 bases; unmatched bases: 6. The CDR3 loop spans 14 amino acids. The CDR3 region has the DNA TGTGCCAGCAGGCTAGGGACAGATTACAATGAGCAGTTCTTC. Amino acid sequence: CASRLGTDYNEQFF.

The V gene is TRBV27, the J gene TRBJ1-5; 7 nucleotides match TRBD1. The trim removed 3 bases at V and 7 bases at J, leaving 12 bases unmatched. The germline gives CDR1 MNHEY, CDR2 SMNVEV (reference sequence). The CDR3 extends over 16 amino acids. CDR3 sequence: CASSFFKGARSQPQHF. The CDR3, as DNA: TGTGCCAGCAGTTTCTTCAAGGGGGCGCGTTCCCAGCCCCAGCATTTT.

This chain connects TRBV5-1 to TRBJ1-2; TRBD1 matches 7 bases. The junction had 12 bases not matched to a gene; V was cut back by 4 bases and J by 6 bases. This CDR3 has 15 residues. Germline V lookup: CDR1 SGHRS, CDR2 YFSETQ. CDR3: CASSVTGVEKNGYTF. The CDR3 DNA follows: TGCGCCAGCAGCGTTACAGGGGTGGAGAAAAATGGCTACACCTTC.

V is TRBV28 and J is TRBJ1-6, with D possibly matching TRBD1 (6 bases). This CDR3 spans 11 amino acids. Looked up from germline, CDR1 is MDHEN and CDR2 is SYDVKM. With 6 bases removed from V and 9 bases from J, the gap between germline ends came to 6 bases. This CDR3 is CASSRGSPLHF. Written as DNA, the CDR3 is TGTGCCAGCAGCAGGGGTTCACCCCTCCACTTT.

This rearrangement joins TRBV19 to TRBJ1-1; a weak D match, TRBD1 (5 bases). CDR3 size: 12 residues. The V end was cut by 8 bases, the J end by 3 bases, with 10 bases between. CDR1 and CDR2 (germline): LNHDA, SQIVND (reference sequence). Here the CDR3 reads CASSRVYTEAFF. The CDR3 DNA is TGTGCCAGTTCCAGGGTATACACTGAAGCTTTCTTT.

The chain recombines TRBV30 with TRBJ2-3; 12 nucleotides line up with TRBD2. The CDR3 consists of 16 residues. Germline loops: CDR1 GTSNPN, CDR2 SVGIG (reference sequence). With 2 bases clipped from V and 6 bases from J, the junction kept 9 bases outside the gene matches. The chain's CDR3 is CAWSQTSGGPTDTQYF. The CDR3 coding sequence is TGTGCCTGGAGTCAGACTAGCGGGGGACCCACGGATACGCAGTATTTT.

The genes are TRBV9 and TRBJ2-5; 10 bases map to TRBD2. V shed 4 bases, J shed 3 bases, and the junction held 3 bases outside the gene matches. The CDR3 consists of 14 residues. Germline values: CDR1 SGDLS, CDR2 YYNGEE. The CDR3 sequence is CASSSGLAEETQYF. For the CDR3, the DNA is TGTGCCAGCAGCTCCGGACTAGCGGAAGAGACCCAGTACTTC. Complete variable domain (other parts from reference TRBV9 and TRBJ2-5): DSGVTQTPKHLITATGQRVTLRCSPRSGDLSVYWYQQSLDQGLQFLIQYYNGEERAKGNILERFSAQQFPDLHSELNLSSLELGDSALYFCASSSGLAEETQYFGPGTRLLVL.

The rearrangement joins TRBV5-1 to TRBJ1-1; a possible D gene is TRBD1 (5 bases). Germline-derived CDR1 and CDR2 are SGHRS and YFSETQ. The CDR3 covers 13 residues. The V end was cut by 10 bases, the J end by 3 bases, with 16 bases between. The CDR3 is CASAGHRDTEAFF. The CDR3 coding sequence is TGCGCCTCCGCAGGGCATAGGGACACTGAAGCTTTCTTT.